This TCR beta chain is drawn from a study of technical replicates of blood from a handful of donors. Assay: immunoSEQ multiplex PCR; the TCRdb copy retains only in-frame clones and omits some. The table records tens of thousands of clones, around 90% of them present only once. With 1 base removed from V and 0 bases from J, the gap between germline ends came to 14 bases. The germline V gene encodes CDR1 MGHRA and CDR2 YSYEKL. The CDR3 totals 17 residues. The receptor comes from a human donor in good health. The chain has TRBV4-1 and TRBJ2-3, with a weak D call TRBD2 (5 bases). The sequencing input was T cells isolated from PBMCs. The chain's CDR3 is CASSQGRRSGSTDTQYF. The CDR3 DNA reads as TGCGCCAGCAGCCAAGGGCGTAGGAGCGGAAGCACAGATACGCAGTATTTT.